Listed below are T cell receptor beta chains from one sample, sequenced in a study of cytomegalovirus exposure and HLA in healthy donors. The assay was immunoSEQ multiplex PCR, and TCRdb's table has in-frame clones only and misses some. Of around 150,000 clones listed, roughly 78% were seen once; the top ten hold roughly 1.9%. Input material: PBMCs. The receptors were sampled from a man aged 35 to 55 in good health and CMV-seronegative. CDR3s include the opening cysteine and the closing phenylalanine or tryptophan. A D gene is named only where the DNA matches it firmly. Not all rows give a size; the values are once, few, many and, for expanded clones, a class.

DNA | CDR3 | J | size | V | D
TGCGCCAGCAGCCCCGGGACTAATCTAGCCAAAAACATTCAGTACTTC | CASSPGTNLAKNIQYF | TRBJ2-4 | once | TRBV5-1 | TRBD2
TGTGCCAGCAGTCCTAGGGGAACTCCGGAGGGAGAGACCCAGTACTTC | CASSPRGTPEGETQYF | TRBJ2-5 | . | TRBV28 | .
TGTGCCACCACAAGTGCCAGCCAAGAGACCCAGTACTTC | CATTSASQETQYF | TRBJ2-5 | . | TRBV2 | .
TGTGCCAGCAGTGAATTGAGGGTAGAGACCCAGTACTTC | CASSELRVETQYF | TRBJ2-5 | . | TRBV2 | .
TGTGCCAGCAGTGATTTGGGTGGGAGGGCCAACGAGCAGTACTTC | CASSDLGGRANEQYF | TRBJ2-7 | . | TRBV2 | TRBD2
TGTGCCAGTAGAGCTCCCTCTGGGGCCAACGTCCTGACTTTC | CASRAPSGANVLTF | TRBJ2-6 | . | TRBV19 | .
TGTGCCAGCAGCCAAGATTTAGGGGCCAGCCTAGAGCAGTACTTC | CASSQDLGASLEQYF | TRBJ2-7 | . | TRBV14 | .
TGTGCCAGCAGTTTATCGATAAATGGGGGACAGGGGTCAAAGACCAGCTCTGGAAACACCATATATTTT | CASSLSINGGQGSKTSSGNTIYF | TRBJ1-3 | few | TRBV27 | TRBD1
TGTGCCAGCAGCCCTGGAGTAGTCTATAGTGAGCAGTTCTTC | CASSPGVVYSEQFF | TRBJ2-1 | . | TRBV5-6 | .
TGTGCCACCAGCTCCGGGACTAGCAGTGAAGAGACCCAGTACTTC | CATSSGTSSEETQYF | TRBJ2-5 | . | TRBV15 | TRBD2
TGTGCCAGCAGCCATCAGGGGGCGGCGCAGTATTTT | CASSHQGAAQYF | TRBJ2-3 | once | TRBV6-5 | TRBD1
TGTGCCAGCAGCTTGGGAGAGCTAGCGGGAGTAAACACCGGGGAGCTGTTTTTT | CASSLGELAGVNTGELFF | TRBJ2-2 | . | TRBV11-3 | TRBD2
TGTGCCAGCAGCTTAGTAGTAGCGGGAGGTCCCAACGAGCAGTACTTC | CASSLVVAGGPNEQYF | TRBJ2-7 | . | TRBV7-2 | TRBD2
TGTGCCAGCAGCTTGGTCTCGGGCGGGAGGGCCTACAATGAGCAGTTCTTC | CASSLVSGGRAYNEQFF | TRBJ2-1 | few | TRBV5-4 | TRBD2
TGTGCCAGCAGTCTCAGACAGGGCCTGGTAGGCACTGAAGCTTTCTTT | CASSLRQGLVGTEAFF | TRBJ1-1 | once | TRBV27 | TRBD1
TGTGCCAGCAGTGAATCCGCAGGGGTTAACTATGGCTACACCTTC | CASSESAGVNYGYTF | TRBJ1-2 | . | TRBV25-1 | .
TGTGCCAGCAGACTCCGGACAGGGCGATCGGACTATGGCTACACCTTC | CASRLRTGRSDYGYTF | TRBJ1-2 | . | TRBV28 | TRBD1
TGCAGCGTTGAAGTCGCAGGGTCCTACGAGCAGTACTTC | CSVEVAGSYEQYF | TRBJ2-7 | . | TRBV29-1 | .
TGCGCCAGCAGCCGGCTCGGTTGGGAGAGCTCCTACAATGAGCAGTTCTTC | CASSRLGWESSYNEQFF | TRBJ2-1 | . | TRBV5-1 | .
TGTGCCAGTAGTATATCGTCCGGGAGCTCCTACGAGCAGTACTTC | CASSISSGSSYEQYF | TRBJ2-7 | . | TRBV19 | .
TGTGCCAGCAGTCCCTCGGGACAGGCCTCCTACGAGCAGTACTTC | CASSPSGQASYEQYF | TRBJ2-7 | few | TRBV27 | TRBD1
TGTGCCAGCAGCACAGGGGTCTCCAATCAGCCCCAGCATTTT | CASSTGVSNQPQHF | TRBJ1-5 | few | TRBV7-2 | TRBD1
TGCGCCAGCAGCCACGATTTGACTAGCGGGAGATCGGGGACCCAGTACTTC | CASSHDLTSGRSGTQYF | TRBJ2-5 | . | TRBV4-1 | TRBD2
TGTGCGGTCTTCGGGGAAAACTATGGCTACACCTTC | CAVFGENYGYTF | TRBJ1-2 | . | TRBV28 | .
TGTGCCAGCAGTCACAGGGGTGGAGGTCGCGAGACCCAGTACTTC | CASSHRGGGRETQYF | TRBJ2-5 | few | TRBV6-6 | TRBD1
TGCGCCAGCCCATACAGGGGCTGGGAGACCCAGTACTTC | CASPYRGWETQYF | TRBJ2-5 | . | TRBV5-1 | TRBD1
TGTGCCAGCAGCTTAGGGGCGGGGCTCCAAGAGACCCAGTACTTC | CASSLGAGLQETQYF | TRBJ2-5 | . | TRBV7-2 | .
TGTGCCAGCAGTGTCCAGGTCCAAGAGACCCAGTACTTC | CASSVQVQETQYF | TRBJ2-5 | . | TRBV28 | .
TGCAGCGTTGAAATTCTAGCGGGAGTTTATGAGCAGTACTTC | CSVEILAGVYEQYF | TRBJ2-7 | . | TRBV29-1 | TRBD2
TGTGCCAGCACCGGACTAGCGGGAGTGGAGACCCAGTACTTC | CASTGLAGVETQYF | TRBJ2-5 | . | TRBV28 | TRBD2
TGCGCCAGTGGCGCGGGTACCTACAATGAGCAGTTCTTC | CASGAGTYNEQFF | TRBJ2-1 | . | TRBV5-1 | .
TGTGCCAGCAGCCGGGGACTAGCGGGGGACGAGCAGTACTTC | CASSRGLAGDEQYF | TRBJ2-7 | . | TRBV5-4 | TRBD2
TGTGCCAGCAGCTTAGGACTAGCGGGAGCTGGGCAGCAGTTCTTC | CASSLGLAGAGQQFF | TRBJ2-1 | . | TRBV11-3 | TRBD2
TGTGCCTGGAGAGCAGGGGGCGCCGGAGATACGCAGTATTTT | CAWRAGGAGDTQYF | TRBJ2-3 | . | TRBV30 | TRBD1
TGCGCCAGCAGCCAAGACCCAGGCAGGGCAACGGATACGCAGTATTTT | CASSQDPGRATDTQYF | TRBJ2-3 | . | TRBV4-3 | .
TGTGCCAGCCTGTCCGCGGGGGAGACCCAGTACTTC | CASLSAGETQYF | TRBJ2-5 | . | TRBV19 | .
TGTGCCAGCAGGCAGACTAGCGGGAGTGGAGATACGCAGTATTTT | CASRQTSGSGDTQYF | TRBJ2-3 | . | TRBV2 | TRBD2
TGTGCCAGCAGCAAAACTAGTAACGAGCAGTACTTC | CASSKTSNEQYF | TRBJ2-7 | once | TRBV5-4 | .
TGTGCCAGCAGTCGCTTTCTGGAGTCCTACGAGCAGTACTTC | CASSRFLESYEQYF | TRBJ2-7 | . | TRBV6-5 | .
TGTGCCAGCAGTCCCCGGCGGAGTCAAGAGACCCAGTACTTC | CASSPRRSQETQYF | TRBJ2-5 | few | TRBV7-8 | .
TGTGCCAGCAGGAAGGGACAGGGGAATCTCGCTGGAGCTTTCTTT | CASRKGQGNLAGAFF | TRBJ1-1 | . | TRBV4-2 | TRBD1
TGCGCCAGCAGCCAAGTTGGAGTCTCCTACAATGAGCAGTTCTTC | CASSQVGVSYNEQFF | TRBJ2-1 | . | TRBV4-3 | .
TGCGCCAGCAGCTCCTTAAGGGGCTCGAACACCGGGGAGCTGTTTTTT | CASSSLRGSNTGELFF | TRBJ2-2 | . | TRBV4-1 | .
TGTGCCAGCAGCTTAGGTCTGACGCTAGCCTACGAGCAGTACTTC | CASSLGLTLAYEQYF | TRBJ2-7 | . | TRBV7-2 | .
TGTGCCAGCAGTTTAGCTCAGAACGAGCAGTACTTC | CASSLAQNEQYF | TRBJ2-7 | . | TRBV28 | .
TGTGCCAGCAGCTTAATGGGCAGGGGGCGTTACGAGCAGTACTTC | CASSLMGRGRYEQYF | TRBJ2-7 | . | TRBV11-2 | TRBD1
TGTGCCAGCAGCCTCTTAGCGGGAGGGATGGAGACCCAGTACTTC | CASSLLAGGMETQYF | TRBJ2-5 | once | TRBV11-2 | TRBD2
TGCAGCGTTGACGGGAGGCCCGGGGCCAACGTCCTGACTTTC | CSVDGRPGANVLTF | TRBJ2-6 | . | TRBV29-1 | TRBD2
TGCGCCAGCAGCTACCAGGGGGGAGCCTACGAGCAGTACTTC | CASSYQGGAYEQYF | TRBJ2-7 | few | TRBV5-1 | .
TGTGCCAGCAGCCGACAGGGGGGACAAAACATTCAGTACTTC | CASSRQGGQNIQYF | TRBJ2-4 | . | TRBV27 | TRBD1
TGTGCCAGCAGTTTTGGGTGGCAGGGAAAACTGTTTTTT | CASSFGWQGKLFF | TRBJ1-4 | . | TRBV5-4 | .
TGTGCCAGCAGCCAAGGGGTCAGGGGACGTTTTATAGATGAGCAGTTCTTC | CASSQGVRGRFIDEQFF | TRBJ2-1 | . | TRBV14 | .